Below are 2 T cell receptor beta chains sequenced from a single sample in a study of blood T cell repertoires in COVID-19. Libraries were prepared by immunoSEQ multiplex PCR; TCRdb keeps only in-frame clonotypes and omits some of them. Of around 140,000 clones listed, approximately 84% are singletons. Sequencing was carried out using peripheral blood. These receptor sequences come from a human donor in a cohort sampled during active COVID-19.

J is TRBJ2-1 and V is TRBV5-1; 8 bases fit TRBD1. Germline V lookup: CDR1 SGHRS, CDR2 YFSETQ. CDR3 length equals 17 residues. The V segment lost 1 base and the J segment 2 bases; nucleotides outside the gene matches: 8. This CDR3 reads CASSLWMGQEPYNEQFF. In DNA, the CDR3 is TGCGCCAGCAGCTTGTGGATGGGACAGGAACCCTACAATGAGCAGTTCTTC.

The chain couples TRBV18 to TRBJ2-3; D gene ambiguous. CDR1 is KGHSH, CDR2 LQKENI, per germline. The V gene lost 4 bases and the J gene lost 6 bases, with 11 bases spanning the gap. The length of the CDR3 is 13 residues. As DNA, the CDR3 is TGTGCCAGCTCACGCGCTCTAGAGGATACGCAGTATTTT. Translation gives CASSRALEDTQYF. Supplemented by reference TRBV18 and TRBJ2-3, the full variable domain reads NAGVMQNPRHLVRRRGQEARLRCSPMKGHSHVYWYRQLPEEGLKFMVYLQKENIIDESGMPKERFSAEFPKEGPSILRIQQVVRGDSAAYFCASSRALEDTQYFGPGTRLTVL.